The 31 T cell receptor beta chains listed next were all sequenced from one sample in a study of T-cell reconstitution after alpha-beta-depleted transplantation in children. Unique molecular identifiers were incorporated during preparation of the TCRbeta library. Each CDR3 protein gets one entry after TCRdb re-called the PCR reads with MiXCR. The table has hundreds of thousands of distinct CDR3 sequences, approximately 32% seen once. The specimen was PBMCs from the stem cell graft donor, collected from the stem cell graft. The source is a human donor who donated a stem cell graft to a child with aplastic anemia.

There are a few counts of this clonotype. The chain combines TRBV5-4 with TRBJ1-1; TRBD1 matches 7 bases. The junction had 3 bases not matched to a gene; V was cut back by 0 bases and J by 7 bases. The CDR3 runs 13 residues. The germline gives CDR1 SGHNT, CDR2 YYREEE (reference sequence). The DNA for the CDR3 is TGTGCCAGCAGCTTGGGACAGGGCAGTGAAGCTTTCTTT. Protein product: CASSLGQGSEAFF.

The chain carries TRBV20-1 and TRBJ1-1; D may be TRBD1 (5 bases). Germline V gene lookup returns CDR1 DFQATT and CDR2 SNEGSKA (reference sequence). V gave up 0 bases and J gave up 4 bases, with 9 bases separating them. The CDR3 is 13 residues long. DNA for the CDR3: TGCAGTGCTAGAGATCCAGGGTTCACTGAAGCTTTCTTT. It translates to CSARDPGFTEAFF.

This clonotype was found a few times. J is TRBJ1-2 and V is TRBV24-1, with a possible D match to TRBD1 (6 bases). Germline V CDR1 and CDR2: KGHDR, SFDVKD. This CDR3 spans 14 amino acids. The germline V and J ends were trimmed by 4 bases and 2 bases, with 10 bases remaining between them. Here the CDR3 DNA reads TGTGCCACCAGTGACCCTACAGGGAACTATGGCTACACCTTC. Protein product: CATSDPTGNYGYTF.

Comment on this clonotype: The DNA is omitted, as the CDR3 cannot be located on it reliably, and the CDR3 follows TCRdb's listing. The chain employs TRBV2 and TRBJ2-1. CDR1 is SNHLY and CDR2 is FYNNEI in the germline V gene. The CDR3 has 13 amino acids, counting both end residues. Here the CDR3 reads CASSVPPYNEQFF.

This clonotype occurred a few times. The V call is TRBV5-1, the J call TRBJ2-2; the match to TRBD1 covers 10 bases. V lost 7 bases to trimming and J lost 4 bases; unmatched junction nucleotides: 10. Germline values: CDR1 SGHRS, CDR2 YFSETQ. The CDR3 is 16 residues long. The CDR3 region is CASLREGQGRTGELFF. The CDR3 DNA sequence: TGCGCCAGCCTTCGTGAGGGACAGGGGCGCACCGGGGAGCTGTTTTTT.

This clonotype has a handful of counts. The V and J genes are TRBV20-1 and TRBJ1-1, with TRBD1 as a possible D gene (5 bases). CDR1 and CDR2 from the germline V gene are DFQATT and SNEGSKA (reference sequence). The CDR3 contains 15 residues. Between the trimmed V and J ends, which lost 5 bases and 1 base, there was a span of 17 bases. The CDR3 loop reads CSARTALRGNTEAFF. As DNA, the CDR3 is TGCAGTGCTCGTACGGCACTAAGGGGGAACACTGAAGCTTTCTTT.

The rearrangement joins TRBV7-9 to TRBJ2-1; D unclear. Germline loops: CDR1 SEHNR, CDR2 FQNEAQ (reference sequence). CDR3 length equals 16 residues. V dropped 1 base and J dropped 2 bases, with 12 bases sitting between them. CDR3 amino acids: CASSLGTNAAYNEQFF. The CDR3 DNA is TGTGCCAGCAGCTTAGGTACAAACGCGGCCTACAATGAGCAGTTCTTC.

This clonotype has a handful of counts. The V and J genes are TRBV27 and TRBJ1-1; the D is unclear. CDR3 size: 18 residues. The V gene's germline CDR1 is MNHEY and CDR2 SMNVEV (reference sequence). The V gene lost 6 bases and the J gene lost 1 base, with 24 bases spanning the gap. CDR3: CASSQNKRQQKTNTEAFF. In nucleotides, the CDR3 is TGTGCCAGCAGCCAAAACAAACGGCAGCAGAAAACGAACACTGAAGCTTTCTTT.

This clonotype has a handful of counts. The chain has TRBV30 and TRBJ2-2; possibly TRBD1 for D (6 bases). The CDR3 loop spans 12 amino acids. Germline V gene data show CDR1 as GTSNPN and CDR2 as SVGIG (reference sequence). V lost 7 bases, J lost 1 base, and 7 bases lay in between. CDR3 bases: TGTGCCTCGGGACAGAACACCGGGGAGCTGTTTTTT. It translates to CASGQNTGELFF.

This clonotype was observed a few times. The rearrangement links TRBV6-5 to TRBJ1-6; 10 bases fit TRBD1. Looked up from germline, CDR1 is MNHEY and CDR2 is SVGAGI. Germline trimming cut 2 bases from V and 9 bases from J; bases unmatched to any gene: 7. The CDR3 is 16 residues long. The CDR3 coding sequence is TGTGCCAGCAGTTACCGAGGGACAGGGGTTACTTCACCCCTCCACTTT. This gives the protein CASSYRGTGVTSPLHF.

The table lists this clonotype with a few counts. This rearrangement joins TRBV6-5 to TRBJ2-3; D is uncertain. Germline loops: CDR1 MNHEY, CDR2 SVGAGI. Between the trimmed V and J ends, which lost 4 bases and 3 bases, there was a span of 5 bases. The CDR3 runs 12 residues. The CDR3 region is CASSSVTDTQYF. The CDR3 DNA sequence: TGTGCCAGCAGTTCAGTTACAGATACGCAGTATTTT.

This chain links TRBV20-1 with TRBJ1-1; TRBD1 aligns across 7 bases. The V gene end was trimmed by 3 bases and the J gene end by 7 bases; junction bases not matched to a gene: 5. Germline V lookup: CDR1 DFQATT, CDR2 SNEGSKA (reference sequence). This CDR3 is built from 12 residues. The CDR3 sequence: CSARKGAGEAFF. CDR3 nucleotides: TGCAGTGCTAGGAAGGGGGCGGGTGAAGCTTTCTTT.

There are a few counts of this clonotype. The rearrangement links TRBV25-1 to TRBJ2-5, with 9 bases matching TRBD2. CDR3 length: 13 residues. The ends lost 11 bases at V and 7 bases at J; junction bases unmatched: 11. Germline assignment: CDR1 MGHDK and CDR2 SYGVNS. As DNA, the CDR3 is TGTGCCTCCCAACTAGCGGGTACGGGGACCCAGTACTTC. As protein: CASQLAGTGTQYF.

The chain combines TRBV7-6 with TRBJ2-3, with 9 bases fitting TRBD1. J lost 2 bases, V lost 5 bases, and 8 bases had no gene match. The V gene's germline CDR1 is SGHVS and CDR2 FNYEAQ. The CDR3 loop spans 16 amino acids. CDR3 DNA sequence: TGTGCCAGCAGCCTGCTCGGACAGGGGAACACAGATACGCAGTATTTT. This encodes CASSLLGQGNTDTQYF.

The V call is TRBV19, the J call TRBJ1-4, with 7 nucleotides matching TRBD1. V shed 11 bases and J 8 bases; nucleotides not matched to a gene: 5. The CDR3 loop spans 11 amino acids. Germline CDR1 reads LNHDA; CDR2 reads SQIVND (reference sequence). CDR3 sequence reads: CAARGGEKLFF. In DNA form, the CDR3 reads TGTGCCGCCAGAGGGGGCGAAAAACTGTTTTTT. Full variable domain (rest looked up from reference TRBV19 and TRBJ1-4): DGGITQSPKYLFRKEGQNVTLSCEQNLNHDAMYWYRQDPGQGLRLIYYSQIVNDFQKGDIAEGYSVSREKKESFPLTVTSAQKNPTAFYLCAARGGEKLFFGSGTQLSVL.

CDR3 protein: CASSVGASGQGRETQYF. CDR3 bases: TGTGCCAGCAGCGTAGGGGCTAGCGGCCAAGGGAGGGAGACCCAGTACTTC. The rearrangement uses TRBV9 and TRBJ2-5, with TRBD2 matching 7 bases. This CDR3 spans 17 amino acids. Germline CDR1 is SGDLS and CDR2 is YYNGEE. The ends lost 0 bases at V and 5 bases at J; junction bases unmatched: 13.

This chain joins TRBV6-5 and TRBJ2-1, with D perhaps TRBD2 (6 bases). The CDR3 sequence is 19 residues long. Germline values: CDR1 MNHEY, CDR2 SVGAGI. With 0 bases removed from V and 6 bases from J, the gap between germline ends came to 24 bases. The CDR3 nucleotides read TGTGCCAGCAGTTACTCGAATACTGCTAGCGCGAGAATTGGCAATGAGCAGTTCTTC. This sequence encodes CASSYSNTASARIGNEQFF.

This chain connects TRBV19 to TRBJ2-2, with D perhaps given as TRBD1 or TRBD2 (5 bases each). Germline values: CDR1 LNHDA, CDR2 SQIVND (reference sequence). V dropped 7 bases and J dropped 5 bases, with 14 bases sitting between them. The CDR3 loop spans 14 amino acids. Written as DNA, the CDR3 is TGTGCCAGTAAAGGCTTCAGGGAGACCGGGGAGCTGTTTTTT. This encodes CASKGFRETGELFF.

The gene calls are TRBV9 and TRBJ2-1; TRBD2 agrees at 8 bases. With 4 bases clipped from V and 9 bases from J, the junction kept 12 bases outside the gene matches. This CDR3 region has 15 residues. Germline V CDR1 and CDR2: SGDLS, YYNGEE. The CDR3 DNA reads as TGTGCCAGCAGCACAGATATTAGCGGGACCGTTGAGCAGTTCTTC. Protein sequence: CASSTDISGTVEQFF. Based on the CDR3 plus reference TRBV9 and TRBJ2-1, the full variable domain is DSGVTQTPKHLITATGQRVTLRCSPRSGDLSVYWYQQSLDQGLQFLIQYYNGEERAKGNILERFSAQQFPDLHSELNLSSLELGDSALYFCASSTDISGTVEQFFGPGTRLTVL.

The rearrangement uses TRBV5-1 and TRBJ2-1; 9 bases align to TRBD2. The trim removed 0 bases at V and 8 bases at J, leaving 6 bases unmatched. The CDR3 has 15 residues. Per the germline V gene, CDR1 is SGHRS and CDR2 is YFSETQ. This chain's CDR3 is CASSLGAGGPDEQFF. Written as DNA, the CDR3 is TGCGCCAGCAGCTTGGGGGCGGGAGGGCCCGATGAGCAGTTCTTC.

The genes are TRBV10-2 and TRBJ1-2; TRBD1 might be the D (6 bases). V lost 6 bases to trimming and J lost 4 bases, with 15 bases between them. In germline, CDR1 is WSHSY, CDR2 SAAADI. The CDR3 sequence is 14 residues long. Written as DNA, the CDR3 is TGCGCCAGCAGAGAACAGGGTGGGGGCTATGGCTACACCTTC. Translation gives CASREQGGGYGYTF.

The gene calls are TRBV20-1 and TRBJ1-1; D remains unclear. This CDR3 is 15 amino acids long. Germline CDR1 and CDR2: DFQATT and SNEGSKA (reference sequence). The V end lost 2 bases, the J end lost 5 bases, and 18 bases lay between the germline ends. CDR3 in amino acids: CSARSLARIGTEAFF. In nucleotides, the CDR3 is TGCAGTGCTAGATCCCTGGCCCGGATCGGTACTGAAGCTTTCTTT.

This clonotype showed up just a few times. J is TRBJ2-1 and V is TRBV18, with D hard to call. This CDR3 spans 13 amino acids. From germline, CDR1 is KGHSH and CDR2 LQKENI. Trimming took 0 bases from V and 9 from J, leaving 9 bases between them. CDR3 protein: CASSPPVLVEQFF. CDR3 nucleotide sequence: TGTGCCAGCTCACCACCGGTCTTGGTTGAGCAGTTCTTC.

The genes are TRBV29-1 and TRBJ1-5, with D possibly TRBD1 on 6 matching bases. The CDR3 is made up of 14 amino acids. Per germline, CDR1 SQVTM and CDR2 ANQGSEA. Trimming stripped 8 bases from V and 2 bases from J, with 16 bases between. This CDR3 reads CSTRDGGRNQPQHF. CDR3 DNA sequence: TGCAGCACTAGGGATGGGGGCCGCAATCAGCCCCAGCATTTT.

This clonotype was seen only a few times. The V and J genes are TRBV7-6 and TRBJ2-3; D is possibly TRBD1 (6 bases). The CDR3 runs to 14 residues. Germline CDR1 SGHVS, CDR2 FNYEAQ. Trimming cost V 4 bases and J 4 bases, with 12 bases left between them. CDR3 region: CASSSTGMADTQYF. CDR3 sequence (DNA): TGTGCCAGCAGCTCCACAGGGATGGCAGATACGCAGTATTTT.

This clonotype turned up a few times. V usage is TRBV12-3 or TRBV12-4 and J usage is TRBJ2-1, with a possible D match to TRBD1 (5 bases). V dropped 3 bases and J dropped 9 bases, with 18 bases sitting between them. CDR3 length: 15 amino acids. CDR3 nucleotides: TGTGCCAGCAGTTTGGGGCCGGGCCATGACGGTGAGCAGTTCTTC. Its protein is CASSLGPGHDGEQFF.

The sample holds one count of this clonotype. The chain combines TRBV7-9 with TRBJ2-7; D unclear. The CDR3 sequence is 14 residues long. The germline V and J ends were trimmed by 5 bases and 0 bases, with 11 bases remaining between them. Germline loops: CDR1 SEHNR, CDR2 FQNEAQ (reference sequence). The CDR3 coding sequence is TGTGCCAGCAGCCCCCTAGTAACCTCCTACGAGCAGTACTTC. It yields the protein CASSPLVTSYEQYF.

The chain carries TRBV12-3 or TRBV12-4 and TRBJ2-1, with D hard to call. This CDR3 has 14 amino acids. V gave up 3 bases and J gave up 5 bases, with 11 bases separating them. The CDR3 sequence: CASSFFSRDNEQFF. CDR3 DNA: TGTGCCAGCAGTTTCTTTTCGCGTGACAATGAGCAGTTCTTC.

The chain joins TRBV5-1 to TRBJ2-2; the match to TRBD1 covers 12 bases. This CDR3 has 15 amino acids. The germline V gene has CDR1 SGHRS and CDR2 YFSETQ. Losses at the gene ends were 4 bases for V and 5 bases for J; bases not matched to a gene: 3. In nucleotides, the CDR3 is TGCGCCAGCAGCCAGGGACAGGGGGCGACCGGGGAGCTGTTTTTT. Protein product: CASSQGQGATGELFF.

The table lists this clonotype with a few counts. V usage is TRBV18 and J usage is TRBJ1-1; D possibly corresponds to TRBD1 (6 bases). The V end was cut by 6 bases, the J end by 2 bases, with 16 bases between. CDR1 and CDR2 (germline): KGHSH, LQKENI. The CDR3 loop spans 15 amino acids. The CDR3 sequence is CASSYLGGLNTEAFF. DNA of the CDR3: TGTGCCAGCTCCTACCTTGGGGGGCTTAACACTGAAGCTTTCTTT.

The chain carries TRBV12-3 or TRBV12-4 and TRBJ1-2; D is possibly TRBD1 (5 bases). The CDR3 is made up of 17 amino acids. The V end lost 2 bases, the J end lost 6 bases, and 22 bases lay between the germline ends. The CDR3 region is CASSLSRDYTTINGYTF. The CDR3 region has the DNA TGTGCCAGCAGTTTATCTAGGGACTACACAACCATCAATGGCTACACCTTC.